These 15 T cell receptor beta chains came from one sample sequenced in a study of metastatic and nonmetastatic thyroid tumors (dated by TCRdb to about 2020). Libraries were prepared through PCR. Sequencer: Illumina HiSeq 4000. Starting from the raw public reads, TCRdb applied fastp trimming at Q25, assembled clones with MiXCR and retained in-frame beta chains. Here the sample has 72,000 or so clones; more than 15% occur a single time. The ten largest clones add up to 13% of the sample. None of the patients had been given any treatment before thyroid surgery. Sequenced material: blood. The source is a female donor with papillary thyroid cancer or a benign thyroid nodule (not recorded which). Some clones in this sample may be carry-over from other donors' samples.

This clone showed up just a few times. The chain recombines TRBV19 with TRBJ2-5; the D gene is possibly TRBD2 (6 bases). Trimming removed 5 bases at V and 2 bases at J, with 9 bases between. The CDR3 covers 13 residues. Germline CDR1 reads LNHDA; CDR2 reads SQIVND (reference sequence). In DNA form, the CDR3 reads TGTGCCAGTAGTGGGGGACTTCAAGAGACCCAGTACTTC. It codes for CASSGGLQETQYF. Complete variable domain (other parts from reference TRBV19 and TRBJ2-5): DGGITQSPKYLFRKEGQNVTLSCEQNLNHDAMYWYRQDPGQGLRLIYYSQIVNDFQKGDIAEGYSVSREKKESFPLTVTSAQKNPTAFYLCASSGGLQETQYFGPGTRLLVL.

This clone came up a few times. Possible read error: a much larger clone is one base away. This chain joins TRBV7-9 and TRBJ1-1; D unresolved. The CDR3 has 15 residues. V was clipped by 4 bases and J by 0 bases, with 12 bases between them. Germline V lookup: CDR1 SEHNR, CDR2 FQNEAQ (reference sequence). The CDR3 region is CASSSARYLNTEAFF. The CDR3, as DNA: TGTGCCAGCAGCTCCGCTAGATATTTGAACACTGAAGCTTTCTTT.

V usage is TRBV4-1 and J usage is TRBJ2-7; TRBD1 matches 10 bases. This CDR3 comprises 17 residues. CDR1 and CDR2 (germline): MGHRA, YSYEKL. Germline trimming cut 3 bases from V and 8 bases from J; bases unmatched to any gene: 16. CDR3 bases: TGCGCCAGCAGCCACTATCTACAGGACAGGGGGTCGGGGAAGCAGTACTTC. Translation: CASSHYLQDRGSGKQYF.

The rearrangement uses TRBV7-9 and TRBJ1-3; D unclear. Germline V gene sequence: CDR1 SEHNR, CDR2 FQNEAQ (reference sequence). The CDR3 sequence is 13 residues long. V was trimmed by 9 bases and J by 0 bases, leaving 9 bases between them. CDR3 DNA: TGTGCCAGTAAGCGAACCTCTGGAAACACCATATATTTT. Protein product: CASKRTSGNTIYF.

The chain combines TRBV28 with TRBJ2-2, with D tentatively TRBD1 (6 bases). V lost 9 bases, J lost 6 bases, and 20 bases lay in between. Germline V gene sequence: CDR1 MDHEN, CDR2 SYDVKM. The CDR3 spans 15 residues. CDR3 in amino acids: CASGSRTEGPGELFF. In DNA form, the CDR3 reads TGTGCCAGTGGCTCCCGGACAGAGGGTCCCGGGGAGCTGTTTTTT.

Only a few counts were recorded for this clone. CDR3 amino acids: CASSGRQGWNTGELFF. DNA of the CDR3: TGTGCCAGCAGTGGACGACAGGGATGGAACACCGGGGAGCTGTTTTTT. The chain couples TRBV6-1 to TRBJ2-2, with 7 bases aligning to TRBD1. J gave up 1 base and V 4 bases, and 6 bases lay outside the gene matches. The CDR3 is made up of 16 amino acids. Germline V lookup: CDR1 MNHNS, CDR2 SASEGT.

The sample holds many counts of this clone. The chain joins TRBV5-4 to TRBJ1-3; D possibly corresponds to TRBD1 (5 bases). The CDR3 is made up of 15 amino acids. Trimming took off 0 bases at V and 2 bases at J, with 9 bases between the two ends. Germline CDR1 is SGHNT and CDR2 is YYREEE (reference sequence). The CDR3 protein is CASSLGGTTGNTIYF. In DNA form, the CDR3 reads TGTGCCAGCAGCTTGGGGGGGACTACTGGAAACACCATATATTTT.

This clone was recorded at least ten times. The chain is built from TRBV6-1 and TRBJ2-7, with D unclear. In germline, CDR1 is MNHNS, CDR2 SASEGT. This CDR3 is 14 amino acids long. Trimming removed 4 bases from V and 3 bases from J, with 13 bases in between. DNA for the CDR3: TGTGCCAGCAGTGGCTCCCATTCCCGCTACGAGCAGTACTTC. Encoded protein: CASSGSHSRYEQYF.

This chain connects TRBV14 to TRBJ2-1, with D possibly matching TRBD2 (5 bases). With 3 bases removed from V and 7 bases from J, the gap between germline ends came to 10 bases. Germline values: CDR1 SGHDN, CDR2 FVKESK. The CDR3 has 13 residues. The CDR3 protein is CASSHGLYNEQFF. The CDR3 DNA sequence: TGTGCCAGCAGCCACGGACTCTATAATGAGCAGTTCTTC.

This clone showed up just a few times. This clone may be a read error of a much larger clone one base away. This specimen includes other DNA sequences encoding the same CDR3. This chain links TRBV11-1 with TRBJ2-5, with no clear D. Germline V lookup: CDR1 SGHAT, CDR2 FQDESV (reference sequence). The CDR3 is made up of 11 amino acids. In DNA, the CDR3 is TGTGCCAGCAGCTTCGGAGAGACACAGTACTTC. Protein product: CASSFGETQYF.

This clone was counted many times. This chain joins TRBV25-1 and TRBJ2-3, with 10 bases matching TRBD2. CDR3 size: 15 residues. The germline V gene encodes CDR1 MGHDK and CDR2 SYGVNS. Trimming at V came to 3 bases and at J to 5 bases, leaving 5 bases not matched to a gene. The CDR3 protein is CASSDSGRPIDTQYF. DNA of the CDR3: TGTGCCAGCAGTGATAGCGGGAGGCCCATAGATACGCAGTATTTT.

The chain combines TRBV6-2 or TRBV6-3 with TRBJ2-7, with D uncertain. Germline V lookup: CDR1 MNHEY, CDR2 SVGEGT. The V gene lost 2 bases and the J gene lost 0 bases, with 11 bases spanning the gap. This CDR3 contains 15 residues. The CDR3 sequence: CASSYGSYSSYEQYF. The CDR3 DNA is TGTGCCAGCAGTTACGGTAGTTATAGCTCCTACGAGCAGTACTTC.

Only a few counts were recorded for this clone. Compared with germline, one end of the junction differs, possibly owing to a read error. The chain combines TRBV28 with TRBJ2-2, with 9 positions matching TRBD2. The CDR3 sequence is 16 residues long. From germline, CDR1 is MDHEN and CDR2 SYDVKM. The CDR3 nucleotides are TGTGCCAGCAGTCTGACGGGCGGGGGGGCCGGCGGGGATCTGTTTTTT. It translates to CASSLTGGGAGGDLFF.

This clone was observed many times. The same CDR3 arises from other DNA sequences in this sample as well. This chain links TRBV28 with TRBJ2-3; perhaps TRBD1 as D (6 bases). The CDR3 spans 13 residues. V lost 1 base and J 7 bases, leaving 9 bases between the germline ends. CDR1 and CDR2 from the germline V gene are MDHEN and SYDVKM. The CDR3 coding sequence is TGTGCCAGCAGTTTATCCAGGGGCAATACGCAGTATTTT. Amino acids: CASSLSRGNTQYF.

The genes are TRBV9 and TRBJ2-3, with 7 bases identical to TRBD2. V lost 5 bases, J lost 3 bases, and 15 bases stayed unmatched. CDR1 is SGDLS, CDR2 YYNGEE, per germline. This CDR3 contains 17 residues. The CDR3 loop reads CASRYSPSGNPTDTQYF. The CDR3, as DNA: TGTGCCAGCAGATACTCACCTAGCGGTAACCCTACAGATACGCAGTATTTT.